A single sample is the source of the 3 T cell receptor beta chains below, sequenced in a study of cytomegalovirus exposure and HLA in healthy donors. The PCR was carried out with 60 Vbeta primers and 13 Jbeta primers. Assay used: immunoSEQ multiplex PCR; TCRdb lists only in-frame clones, some missing. Of some 150,000 clones detected, around 80% appear once; the ten largest clones hold about 4.8%. Sequencing used PBMCs. These receptors came from a man aged 25 to 45 in good health and CMV-seronegative.

This chain links TRBV29-1 with TRBJ1-1; a weak D match, TRBD1 (5 bases). From germline, CDR1 is SQVTM and CDR2 ANQGSEA. V was trimmed by 3 bases and J by 2 bases, leaving 10 bases between them. This CDR3 contains 13 residues. In DNA form, the CDR3 reads TGCAGCGTTGAGGGGGGGGATAACACTGAAGCTTTCTTT. Translated: CSVEGGDNTEAFF.

The CDR3 reads CASSPTRGGGTEAFF. For the CDR3, the DNA is TGTGCCAGCAGCCCAACAAGGGGAGGAGGGACTGAAGCTTTCTTT. The genes are TRBV7-9 and TRBJ1-1; perhaps TRBD1 as D (5 bases). Trimming cost V 5 bases and J 5 bases, with 18 bases left between them. This CDR3 has 15 residues. Looked up from germline, CDR1 is SEHNR and CDR2 is FQNEAQ (reference sequence).

This rearrangement joins TRBV28 to TRBJ2-3, with TRBD1 matching over 9 bases. Germline V gene sequence: CDR1 MDHEN, CDR2 SYDVKM. There are 19 residues in the CDR3. With 8 bases clipped from V and 0 bases from J, the junction kept 18 bases outside the gene matches. The CDR3 bases are TGTGCCAGCGTAAACCCCGCGGGACAGGGCCCCTATAGCACAGATACGCAGTATTTT. Its translation is CASVNPAGQGPYSTDTQYF. Complete variable domain (other parts from reference TRBV28 and TRBJ2-3): DVKVTQSSRYLVKRTGEKVFLECVQDMDHENMFWYRQDPGLGLRLIYFSYDVKMKEKGDIPEGYSVSREKKERFSLILESASTNQTSMYLCASVNPAGQGPYSTDTQYFGPGTRLTVL.